This passage covers 13 T cell receptor beta chains from one sample sequenced in a study of Graves' ophthalmopathy and Graves' hyperthyroidism. Using RNA transcripts, the TCR beta CDR3 regions were amplified. HTBI primers served in a first-round RT-PCR, which a second-round multiplex PCR followed. One entry per CDR3 protein, called by TCRdb with MiXCR from the multiplex PCR reads. The sample holds around 1,000,000 distinct CDR3 sequences, about 36% seen once. The specimen was peripheral blood or thyroid tissue (not recorded which). Source of these receptors: an adult man with Graves' hyperthyroidism.

The chain links TRBV10-3 to TRBJ1-4; perhaps TRBD1 as D (6 bases). Trimming shortened V by 6 bases and J by 4 bases, and 12 bases separated the two germline ends. Germline V gene sequence: CDR1 ENHRY, CDR2 SYGVKD. The CDR3 contains 14 residues. The CDR3 reads CAIRGQGRNEKLFF. CDR3 bases: TGTGCCATCAGGGGCCAGGGGCGTAATGAAAAACTGTTTTTT.

Comment on this clonotype: It is likely a read error, because the conserved phenylalanine at the end of the CDR3 is missing. The chain combines TRBV19 with TRBJ2-7, with TRBD2 as a possible D gene (6 bases). CDR1 is LNHDA, CDR2 SQIVND, per germline (reference sequence). Between the trimmed V and J ends, which lost 3 bases and 3 bases, there was a span of 12 bases. The CDR3 is 14 residues long. CDR3 region: CASSINFGGYEQYY. The CDR3 region has the DNA TGTGCCAGTAGTATCAATTTCGGGGGCTACGAGCAGTACTAC.

This clonotype was counted between two and nine times. A much larger clone sits a single nucleotide away, making a read error possible. The chain has TRBV29-1 and TRBJ1-1; D possibly corresponds to TRBD1 (6 bases). The CDR3 totals 11 residues. The germline V gene has CDR1 SQVTM and CDR2 ANQGSEA. V was pared by 5 bases and J by 7 bases, with 11 bases between. This chain's CDR3 is CSVLGGIEAFF. CDR3 in DNA: TGCAGCGTTCTGGGGGGCATTGAAGCTTTCTTT.

The table lists this clonotype with a few counts. The chain is built from TRBV13 and TRBJ2-2; D unresolved. The germline V gene has CDR1 PRHDT and CDR2 FYEKMQ (reference sequence). Between the trimmed V and J ends, which lost 6 bases and 1 base, there was a span of 6 bases. The CDR3 is 13 amino acids. The CDR3 reads CASRWGNTGELFF. In DNA form, the CDR3 reads TGTGCCAGCAGGTGGGGGAACACCGGGGAGCTGTTTTTT.

Notes on this clonotype: Given a much more abundant clone one base away, this may be a read error. The chain recombines TRBV11-2 with TRBJ2-5; D assignment may be TRBD1 or TRBD2 (5 bases each). Per the germline V gene, CDR1 is SGHAT and CDR2 is FQNNGV. The CDR3 is 16 residues long. V lost 5 bases, J lost 2 bases, and 18 bases lay in between. The CDR3 loop is CASSAPGPPAQETQYF. The CDR3 coding sequence is TGTGCCAGCAGCGCCCCGGGACCCCCTGCTCAAGAGACCCAGTACTTC.

The rearrangement joins TRBV5-1 to TRBJ2-3; D call uncertain. CDR1 and CDR2 (germline): SGHRS, YFSETQ. This CDR3 comprises 14 residues. V was trimmed by 2 bases and J by 1 base, leaving 8 bases between them. CDR3 coding DNA: TGCGCCAGCAGCTTCGACGGGCGCACAGATACGCAGTATTTT. The encoded protein is CASSFDGRTDTQYF.

The chain links TRBV25-1 to TRBJ1-6, with TRBD1 matching over 7 bases. Germline loops: CDR1 MGHDK, CDR2 SYGVNS. After removal of 6 bases from V and 3 bases from J, the junction contained 11 bases not matched to a gene. The CDR3 has 17 amino acids. In DNA, the CDR3 is TGTGCCAGCAGCTACAGACAGGGTAGATTCTATAATTCACCCCTCCACTTT. As protein: CASSYRQGRFYNSPLHF.

This chain joins TRBV24-1 and TRBJ2-5, with 7 bases aligning to TRBD1. The J call is in doubt because the DNA end fits TRBJ2-1 better. This CDR3 is 15 amino acids long. Germline-derived CDR1 and CDR2 are KGHDR and SFDVKD. This CDR3 reads CATSESTGRRWGQFF. The CDR3, as DNA: TGTGCCACCAGTGAATCGACAGGGCGTCGGTGGGGGCAGTTCTTC.

This chain links TRBV7-9 with TRBJ1-2; D might be TRBD1 (5 bases). The V end was cut by 5 bases, the J end by 4 bases, with 14 bases between. The CDR3 is 14 residues long. Germline V gene data show CDR1 as SEHNR and CDR2 as FQNEAQ (reference sequence). CDR3 bases: TGTGCCAGCAGCCCGGGACGGGGAACCTATGGCTACACCTTC. It is translated as CASSPGRGTYGYTF.

The genes are TRBV15 and TRBJ1-4; 12 bases match TRBD1. V lost 3 bases and J lost 10; bases outside the gene matches: 6. CDR3 length equals 15 residues. Germline V gives CDR1 LNHNV, CDR2 YYDKDF (reference sequence). This CDR3 reads CATSSLGQGAAKLFF. The CDR3 DNA follows: TGTGCCACCAGCAGCTTGGGACAGGGGGCAGCAAAACTGTTTTTT. The full variable domain, in which reference TRBV15 and TRBJ1-4 provide the parts outside the CDR3, is DAMVIQNPRYQVTQFGKPVTLSCSQTLNHNVMYWYQQKSSQAPKLLFHYYDKDFNNEADTPDNFQSRRPNTSFCFLDIRSPGLGDTAMYLCATSSLGQGAAKLFFGSGTQLSVL.

This clonotype has a handful of counts. The genes are TRBV7-2 and TRBJ2-7; 9 bases agree with TRBD1. This CDR3 region has 17 residues. Germline V gene sequence: CDR1 SGHTA, CDR2 FQGNSA. Unmatched junction bases numbered 19, after V lost 8 bases and J lost 5 bases. CDR3 DNA: TGTGCCAGCTCACTGCTAATCCCGGGACAGGGAGGCGACGAGCAGTACTTC. This translates into CASSLLIPGQGGDEQYF. Drawing the rest from reference TRBV7-2 and TRBJ2-7, the complete variable domain is GAGVSQSPSNKVTEKGKDVELRCDPISGHTALYWYRQSLGQGLEFLIYFQGNSAPDKSGLPSDRFSAERTGGSVSTLTIQRTQQEDSAVYLCASSLLIPGQGGDEQYFGPGTRLTVT.

With regard to this clonotype: This may be a read error: a much more frequent sequence differs by one nucleotide. The chain combines TRBV7-9 with TRBJ2-7; TRBD2 matches at 7 bases. This CDR3 is built from 15 residues. Unmatched junction bases numbered 12, after V lost 5 bases and J lost 5 bases. Germline V gives CDR1 SEHNR, CDR2 FQNEAQ (reference sequence). This chain's CDR3 is CASSKEGLKSHEQYF. In DNA form, the CDR3 reads TGTGCCAGCAGCAAAGAGGGACTAAAATCCCACGAGCAGTACTTC.

Remarks on this clonotype: At one of its ends the junction is not consistent with the germline gene, which may arise from a read error. This chain links TRBV15 with TRBJ2-2; the D gene is possibly TRBD2 (5 bases). The CDR3 extends over 15 amino acids. Germline values: CDR1 LNHNV, CDR2 YYDKDF (reference sequence). The CDR3 is CATTGLHLPIGELLF. The CDR3, as DNA: TGTGCCACCACCGGGCTACATCTTCCTATCGGGGAGCTGCTTTTT.